This T cell receptor (beta chain) was sequenced in a study of graft-versus-host responses after intestinal transplantation. Repertoires were generated with immunoSEQ multiplex PCR, while TCRdb's copy carries only in-frame clones and drops some. The table records more than 70,000 clones, less than 95% of them present only once. Points on this clone: Its antigen is still unknown.

In germline, CDR1 is MNHNS, CDR2 SASEGT. The CDR3 has 14 residues. Deletions cut 6 bases from V and 7 bases from J, with 18 bases between. The sample in question was unstimulated CD8+ T cells sorted from spleen or lymph node cells, obtained before transplant. The V call is TRBV6-1, the J call TRBJ1-1; D unclear. This sequence was found in a human donor who was the organ donor for an intestinal transplant. The CDR3 reads CASSPFSGEYEAFF. The CDR3 DNA is TGTGCCAGCAGCCCCTTCTCCGGGGAGTATGAAGCTTTCTTT.